The next 4 T cell receptor beta chains were all read from a single sample in a study of T cell clusters in autoimmune cytopenias. TRB was amplified from approximately 250 ng of peripheral blood genomic DNA per sample. TRB was amplified by touch-down multiplex PCR, primer pools A and B combined. TCRdb reprocessed the multiplex PCR reads and keeps a single row for each CDR3 protein, giving no DNA. The listing contains thousands of distinct CDR3 sequences. The sample was peripheral blood. Every receptor here comes from a human donor with an autoimmune cytopenia or autoimmune hepatitis (not recorded which).

The rearrangement links TRBV5-1 to TRBJ2-2; TCRdb's D gene call, TRBD1, goes unchecked for lack of DNA. The CDR3 is made up of 13 amino acids. Germline CDR1 and CDR2: SGHRS and YFSETQ. CDR3 protein: CASSYIGGGELFF.

This chain uses TRBV10-3 with TRBJ1-4; as DNA is missing, the TRBD1 call by TCRdb cannot be tested. The CDR3 totals 15 residues. CDR1 is ENHRY, CDR2 SYGVKD, per germline. The CDR3 loop is CAISEPGQGGGKLFF.

The rearrangement links TRBV20-1 to TRBJ1-5; the TCRdb D gene call, TRBD1, has no DNA to confirm it. The germline CDR1 and CDR2 sequences are DFQATT and SNEGSKA (reference sequence). This CDR3 is built from 15 residues. The CDR3 sequence is CSASSQGVGNQPQHF.

Considering frequency, this clonotype is medium-sized. The gene calls are TRBV7-2 and TRBJ2-5; the D gene TCRdb calls, TRBD1, cannot be checked with no DNA. This CDR3 is 15 amino acids long. Germline V gene data show CDR1 as SGHTA and CDR2 as FQGNSA. CDR3 sequence: CASSAQPGHQETQYF.